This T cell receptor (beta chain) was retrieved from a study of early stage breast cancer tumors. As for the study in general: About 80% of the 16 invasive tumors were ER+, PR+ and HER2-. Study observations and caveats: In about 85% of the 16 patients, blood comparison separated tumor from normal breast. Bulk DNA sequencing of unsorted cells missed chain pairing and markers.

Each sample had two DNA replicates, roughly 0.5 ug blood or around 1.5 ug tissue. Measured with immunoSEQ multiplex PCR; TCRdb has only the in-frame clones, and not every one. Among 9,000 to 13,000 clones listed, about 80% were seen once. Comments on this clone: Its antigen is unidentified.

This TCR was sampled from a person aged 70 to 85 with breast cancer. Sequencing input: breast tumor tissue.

DNA for the CDR3: TGTGCCAGCAGCAGCCGGGCAGGGTCCTACGAGCAGTACTTC. Translating it yields CASSSRAGSYEQYF. The chain is built from TRBV7-9 and TRBJ2-7; possibly TRBD1 for D (5 bases). The germline gives CDR1 SEHNR, CDR2 FQNEAQ (reference sequence). The CDR3 loop spans 14 amino acids. Trimming took 5 bases from V and 1 from J, leaving 12 bases between them. The entire variable domain, with the rest obtained from reference TRBV7-9 and TRBJ2-7, is as follows: DTGVSQNPRHKITKRGQNVTFRCDPISEHNRLYWYRQTLGQGPEFLTYFQNEAQLEKSRLLSDRFSAERPKGSFSTLEIQRTEQGDSAMYLCASSSRAGSYEQYFGPGTRLTVT.